This TCR beta chain was sequenced for a study of CD8+CD57+ T cells in acquired aplastic anemia. The TCR beta profiling, which covered VDJ combination and CDR3 sequence, was carried out using genomic DNA as the template. TCRdb processed the reads anew with MiXCR; each CDR3 protein has one entry. Here the sample spans 250,000 to 300,000 distinct CDR3 sequences, around three fifths being singletons. Trimming took 5 bases from V and 1 from J, leaving 11 bases between them. The germline CDR1 and CDR2 sequences are SGHVT and SQSDAQ. This CDR3 comprises 14 residues. Material: sorted CD4+, CD8+, or CD8+CD57+ T cells (not recorded which) from PBMCs. This receptor was taken from a human donor with severe aplastic anemia or a healthy control (not recorded which). The genes are TRBV7-4 and TRBJ1-1, with D uncertain. Here the CDR3 reads CASSHAGRNTEAFF. CDR3 nucleotides: TGTGCCAGCAGCCACGCCGGCCGGAACACTGAAGCTTTCTTT.